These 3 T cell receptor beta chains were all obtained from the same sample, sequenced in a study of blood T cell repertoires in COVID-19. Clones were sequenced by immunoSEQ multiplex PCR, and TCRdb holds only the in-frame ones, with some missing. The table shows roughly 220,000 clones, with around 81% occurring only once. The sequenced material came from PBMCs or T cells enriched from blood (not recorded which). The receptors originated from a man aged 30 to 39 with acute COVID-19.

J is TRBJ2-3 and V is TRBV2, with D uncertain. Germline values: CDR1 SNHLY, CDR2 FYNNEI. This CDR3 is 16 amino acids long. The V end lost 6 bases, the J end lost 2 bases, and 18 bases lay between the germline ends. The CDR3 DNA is TGTGCCAGCAGCTTGGCGGCAGCCTTATACACAGATACGCAGTATTTT. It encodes CASSLAAALYTDTQYF.

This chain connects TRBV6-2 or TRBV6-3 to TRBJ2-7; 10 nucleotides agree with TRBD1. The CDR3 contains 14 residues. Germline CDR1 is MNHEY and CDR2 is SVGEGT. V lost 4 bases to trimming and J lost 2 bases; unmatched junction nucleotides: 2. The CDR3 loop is CASSWGTGAYEQYF. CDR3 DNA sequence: TGTGCCAGCAGTTGGGGGACAGGGGCCTACGAGCAGTACTTC.

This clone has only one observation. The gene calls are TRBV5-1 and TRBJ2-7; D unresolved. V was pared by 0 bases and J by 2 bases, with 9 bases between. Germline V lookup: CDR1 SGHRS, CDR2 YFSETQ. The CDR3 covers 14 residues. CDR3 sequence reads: CASSLDRMAYEQYF. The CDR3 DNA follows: TGCGCCAGCAGCTTGGACAGAATGGCCTACGAGCAGTACTTC.